The source of this T cell receptor (beta chain) is a study of T-cell reconstitution after alpha-beta-depleted transplantation in children (dated by TCRdb to about 2016). Study-wide context: T-cell immune reconstitution after TCRalphabeta/CD19-depleted allogeneic hematopoietic cell transplantation in children was quantitatively tracked in the study by means of TCR repertoire profiling.

V loses 6 bases of germline sequence and J loses 4 bases, and the interval between the two ends is 15 bases. For CDR1 and CDR2, the germline V gene (reference sequence) lists DFQATT and SNEGSKA. The CDR3, cysteine through phenylalanine, is 13 amino acids long. Only CDR3 DNA remains: 39 bases, in frame from the first base. Libraries came from PCR. Sequencing was carried out with an Illumina HiSeq 2500. TCR library preparation used molecular barcoding, with unique molecular identifiers applied to normalize quantification of the TCRbeta repertoire. TCRdb reworked the public reads: Q25 trimming with fastp, MiXCR clone assembly, productive beta chains retained. Each record represents a unique CDR3 protein, reported with the most common genes and DNA among its rows. For this sample the table gives roughly 170,000 distinct CDR3 sequences, of which around 7% were detected only once. Of the sample, 3% falls within the top ten clones.

This clonotype was seen many times. Its antigen is still unknown. Base-call qualities are not available, and no considerably larger clone is one nucleotide away. The V gene is TRBV20-1 and the J gene is TRBJ1-1; TRBD1 is a possible D gene, resting on 5 matching bases. The input for sequencing was PBMCs from the stem cell graft donor, taken from the stem cell graft. This receptor was obtained from a human donor who donated a stem cell graft to a child with Wiskott-Aldrich syndrome. Read as DNA, the sequence is TGCAGTGCGAATCAGGGCCTGGGCACTGAAGCTTTCTTT. Translated, this gives CSANQGLGTEAFF.